This record looks at one T cell receptor (beta chain) sequence and its context. This sample was included in a study of blood T cell repertoires in COVID-19. In the study overall: Some COVID-19 samples were acute and others convalescent; all came from the United States, Italy and Spain.

Libraries were prepared by immunoSEQ multiplex PCR; TCRdb keeps only in-frame clonotypes and omits some of them. This table has 100,000 to 150,000 clones, roughly 85% appearing once. This TCR came from an elderly woman with acute or convalescent COVID-19. The sequenced sample was peripheral blood.

CDR3 sequence: CASSLAGGPGYTF. The CDR3 DNA reads as TGTGCCAGCAGCTTGGCGGGGGGCCCTGGCTACACCTTC. The genes are TRBV5-4 and TRBJ1-2, with D tentatively TRBD1 (6 bases). This CDR3 region has 13 residues. Germline V gene sequence: CDR1 SGHNT, CDR2 YYREEE (reference sequence). The ends were cut back, 0 bases at V and 7 bases at J, with 10 bases in the middle.